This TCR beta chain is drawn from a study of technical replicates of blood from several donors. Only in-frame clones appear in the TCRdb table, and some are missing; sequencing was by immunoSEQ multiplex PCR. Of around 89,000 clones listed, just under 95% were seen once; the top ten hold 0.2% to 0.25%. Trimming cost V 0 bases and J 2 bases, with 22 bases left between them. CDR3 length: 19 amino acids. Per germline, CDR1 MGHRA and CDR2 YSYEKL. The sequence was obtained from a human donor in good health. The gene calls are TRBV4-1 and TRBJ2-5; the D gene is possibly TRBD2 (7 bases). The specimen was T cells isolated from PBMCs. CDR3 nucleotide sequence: TGCGCCAGCAGCCAAGATTTACTTTGGGGGCGGGGGTATCAAGAGACCCAGTACTTC. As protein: CASSQDLLWGRGYQETQYF.